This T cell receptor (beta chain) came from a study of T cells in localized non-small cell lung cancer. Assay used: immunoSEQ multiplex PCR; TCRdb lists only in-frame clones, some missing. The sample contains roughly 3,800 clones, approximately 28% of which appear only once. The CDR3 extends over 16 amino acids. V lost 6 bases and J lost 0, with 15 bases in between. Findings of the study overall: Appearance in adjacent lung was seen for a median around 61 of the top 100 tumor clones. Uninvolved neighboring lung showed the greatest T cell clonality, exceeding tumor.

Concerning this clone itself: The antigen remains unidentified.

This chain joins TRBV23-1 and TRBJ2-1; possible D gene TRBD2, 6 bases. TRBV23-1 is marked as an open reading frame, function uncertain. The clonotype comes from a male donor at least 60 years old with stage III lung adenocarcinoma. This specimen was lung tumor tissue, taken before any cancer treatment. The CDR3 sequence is CASSLRIGSSYNEQFF. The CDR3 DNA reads TGCGCCAGCAGCTTGAGGATCGGGAGCTCCTACAATGAGCAGTTCTTC.